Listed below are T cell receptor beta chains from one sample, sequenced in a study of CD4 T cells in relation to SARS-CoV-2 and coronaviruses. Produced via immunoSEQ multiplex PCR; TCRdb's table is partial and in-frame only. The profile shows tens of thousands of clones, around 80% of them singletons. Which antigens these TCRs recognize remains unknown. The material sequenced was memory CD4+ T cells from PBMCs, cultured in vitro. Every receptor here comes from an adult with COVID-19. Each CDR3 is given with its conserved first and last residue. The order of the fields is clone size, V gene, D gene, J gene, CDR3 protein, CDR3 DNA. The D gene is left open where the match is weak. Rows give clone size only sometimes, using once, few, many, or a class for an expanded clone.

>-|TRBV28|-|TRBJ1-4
CASSLGVQVNEKLFF
TGTGCCAGCAGTTTAGGGGTACAGGTTAATGAAAAACTGTTTTTT
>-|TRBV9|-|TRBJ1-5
CASSVGGTQPQHF
TGTGCCAGCAGCGTCGGAGGCACTCAGCCCCAGCATTTT
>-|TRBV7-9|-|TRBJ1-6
CASSSGQIKFDLHF
TGTGCCAGCAGCTCTGGACAGATCAAATTCGACCTCCACTTT
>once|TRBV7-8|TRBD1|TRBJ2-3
CASSGTGRPDTQYF
TGTGCCAGCAGTGGGACAGGGAGGCCAGATACGCAGTATTTT
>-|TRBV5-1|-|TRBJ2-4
CASSFSGDEGIQYF
TGCGCCAGCAGCTTTTCAGGGGATGAAGGCATTCAGTACTTC
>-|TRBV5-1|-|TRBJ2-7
CASSLDYQSSYEQYF
TGCGCCAGCAGCTTAGACTATCAGAGCTCCTACGAGCAGTACTTC
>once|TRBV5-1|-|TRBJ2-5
CASSLNWGGGQETQYF
TGCGCCAGCAGCTTGAACTGGGGAGGCGGGCAAGAGACCCAGTACTTC
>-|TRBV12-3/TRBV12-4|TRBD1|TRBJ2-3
CASADRGTDTQYF
TGTGCCAGTGCGGACAGGGGAACAGATACGCAGTATTTT
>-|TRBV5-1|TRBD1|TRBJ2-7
CASSLPETGEREQYF
TGCGCCAGCAGCTTGCCAGAAACAGGGGAAAGGGAGCAGTACTTC
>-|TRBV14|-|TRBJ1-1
CASSLMMGPGKTEAFF
TGTGCCAGCAGCCTAATGATGGGGCCCGGGAAGACTGAAGCTTTCTTT
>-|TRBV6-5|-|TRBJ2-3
CASRTTYTQYF
TGTGCCAGCAGAACAACCTATACGCAGTATTTT
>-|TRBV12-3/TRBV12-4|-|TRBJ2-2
CASSFSVLSELFF
TGTGCCAGCAGTTTTTCAGTCCTCTCGGAGCTGTTTTTT
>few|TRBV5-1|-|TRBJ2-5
CASSLAGSGAETQYF
TGCGCCAGCAGCTTGGCGGGCTCCGGTGCTGAGACCCAGTACTTC
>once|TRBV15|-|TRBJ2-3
CATSRDTGTADTQYF
TGTGCCACCAGCAGAGATACAGGGACGGCAGATACGCAGTATTTT
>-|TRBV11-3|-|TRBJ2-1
CASSVLSMHEQFF
TGTGCCAGCAGCGTATTGAGTATGCATGAGCAGTTCTTC
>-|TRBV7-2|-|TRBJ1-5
CASSELGGNQPQHF
TGTGCCAGCAGCGAGCTGGGGGGCAATCAGCCCCAGCATTTT
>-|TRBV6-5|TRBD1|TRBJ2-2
CASSIETGDTGELFF
TGTGCCAGCAGTATCGAGACAGGGGATACCGGGGAGCTGTTTTTT
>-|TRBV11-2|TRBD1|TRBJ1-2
CASSKDRNYGYTF
TGTGCCAGCAGCAAGGACAGGAACTATGGCTACACCTTC
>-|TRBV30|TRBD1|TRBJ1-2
CAWSADRGGYTF
TGTGCCTGGAGCGCAGACAGGGGCGGCTACACCTTC
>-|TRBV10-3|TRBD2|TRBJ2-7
CAISESGGSSYEQYF
TGTGCCATCAGTGAGTCTGGCGGGAGCTCCTACGAGCAGTACTTC
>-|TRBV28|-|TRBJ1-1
CASSSPGIRSDTEAFF
TGTGCCAGCAGTTCGCCGGGAATACGGTCTGACACTGAAGCTTTCTTT
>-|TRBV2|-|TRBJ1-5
CASSDSIGNQPQHF
TGTGCCAGCAGTGACTCTATAGGGAATCAGCCCCAGCATTTT
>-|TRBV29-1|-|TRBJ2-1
CSGRYPTQYNEQFF
TGCAGCGGGAGGTACCCCACACAATACAATGAGCAGTTCTTC
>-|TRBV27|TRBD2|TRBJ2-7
CASSSPGLATYEQYF
TGTGCCAGCAGTTCCCCGGGACTAGCAACCTACGAGCAGTACTTC
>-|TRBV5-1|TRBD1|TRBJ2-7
CASSRAGTGASYEQYF
TGCGCCAGCAGCCGGGCCGGGACAGGGGCCTCCTACGAGCAGTACTTC
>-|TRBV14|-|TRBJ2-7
CASSHLNVDEQYF
TGTGCCAGCAGCCATCTTAATGTCGACGAGCAGTACTTC
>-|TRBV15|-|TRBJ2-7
CATSGANYEQYF
TGTGCCACCAGCGGGGCTAACTACGAGCAGTACTTC
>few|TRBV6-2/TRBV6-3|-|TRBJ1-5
CASSPGIYQPQHF
TGTGCCAGCAGTCCAGGGATTTATCAGCCCCAGCATTTT
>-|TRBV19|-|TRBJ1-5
CATQVGGQWQPQHF
TGTGCCACTCAAGTAGGGGGACAATGGCAGCCCCAGCATTTT
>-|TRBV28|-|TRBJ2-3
CASSSRSPYTDTQYF
TGTGCCAGCAGTTCCCGGAGCCCCTACACAGATACGCAGTATTTT
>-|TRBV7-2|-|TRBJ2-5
CASSLALETQYF
TGTGCCAGCAGCTTAGCTTTAGAGACCCAGTACTTC
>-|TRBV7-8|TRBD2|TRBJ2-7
CASSTGGKAEQYF
TGTGCCAGCAGCACGGGAGGAAAAGCAGAGCAGTACTTC
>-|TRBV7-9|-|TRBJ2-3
CASSLVGADTQYF
TGTGCCAGCAGCTTAGTCGGGGCAGATACGCAGTATTTT
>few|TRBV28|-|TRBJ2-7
CASSPGAREQYF
TGTGCCAGCAGTCCCGGCGCTCGCGAGCAGTACTTC
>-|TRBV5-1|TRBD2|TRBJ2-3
CASSLTSGGDTQYF
TGCGCCAGCAGCTTAACTAGCGGGGGAGATACGCAGTATTTT
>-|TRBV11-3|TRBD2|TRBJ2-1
CASSPSGLASNEQFF
TGTGCCAGCAGTCCCTCCGGACTAGCGAGTAATGAGCAGTTCTTC
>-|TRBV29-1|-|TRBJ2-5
CSVGALQETQYF
TGCAGCGTGGGTGCCCTACAAGAGACCCAGTACTTC
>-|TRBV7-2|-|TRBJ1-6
CASSFLRADNSPLHF
TGTGCCAGCAGCTTTCTCAGGGCTGACAATTCACCCCTCCACTTT
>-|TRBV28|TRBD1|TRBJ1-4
CASSSPGTGGEKLFF
TGTGCCAGCAGTTCCCCCGGGACAGGAGGTGAAAAACTGTTTTTT
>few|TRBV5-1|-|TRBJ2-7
CASSLTEDAHEQYF
TGCGCCAGCAGCTTGACAGAAGATGCCCACGAGCAGTACTTC
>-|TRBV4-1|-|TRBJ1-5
CASSQDLSGLGTRQPQHF
TGCGCCAGCAGCCAAGATCTGAGCGGCCTAGGGACTAGACAGCCCCAGCATTTT
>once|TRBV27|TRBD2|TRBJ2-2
CASSPISGRSLLSPGELFF
TGTGCCAGCAGTCCTATTAGCGGGAGGTCCCTTCTGAGTCCCGGGGAGCTGTTTTTT
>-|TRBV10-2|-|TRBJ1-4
CASTGGANEKLFF
TGCGCCAGCACCGGGGGGGCTAATGAAAAACTGTTTTTT
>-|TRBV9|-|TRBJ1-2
CASSEGGANYGYTF
TGTGCCAGCAGCGAGGGGGGGGCTAACTATGGCTACACCTTC
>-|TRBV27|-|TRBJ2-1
CASKSVSGPSSYNEQFF
TGTGCCAGCAAATCTGTCAGCGGACCAAGCTCCTACAATGAGCAGTTCTTC
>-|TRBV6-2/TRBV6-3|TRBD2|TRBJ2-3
CASSYLRTSGSTDTQYF
TGTGCCAGCAGTTACTTAAGGACTAGCGGGAGCACAGATACGCAGTATTTT
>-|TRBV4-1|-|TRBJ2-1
CASSPPRGQSGYNEQFF
TGCGCCAGCAGCCCCCCTCGGGGCCAATCGGGCTACAATGAGCAGTTCTTC
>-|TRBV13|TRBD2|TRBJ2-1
CASSLRTSENGNEQFF
TGTGCCAGCAGCTTACGGACTAGCGAAAATGGCAATGAGCAGTTCTTC
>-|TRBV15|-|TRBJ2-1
CATSRILDRYNEQFF
TGTGCCACCAGCAGAATACTTGACCGTTACAATGAGCAGTTCTTC
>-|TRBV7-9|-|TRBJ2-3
CASSHLTRYTDTQYF
TGTGCCAGCAGCCACCTCACTAGATACACAGATACGCAGTATTTT
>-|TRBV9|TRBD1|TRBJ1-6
CASRGTDNSPLHF
TGTGCCAGCAGGGGGACAGATAATTCACCCCTCCACTTT
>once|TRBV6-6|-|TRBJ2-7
CASETGEYTSWQYF
TGTGCCAGTGAAACGGGGGAATATACGTCGTGGCAGTACTTC
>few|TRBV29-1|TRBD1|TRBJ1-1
CSVLSGTANTEAFF
TGCAGCGTGCTTTCCGGGACAGCGAACACTGAAGCTTTCTTT
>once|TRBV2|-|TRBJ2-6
CASSLGLSGANVLTF
TGTGCCAGCAGTTTAGGTTTATCTGGGGCCAACGTCCTGACTTTC
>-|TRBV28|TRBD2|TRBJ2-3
CAIGLAGAPTDTQYF
TGTGCCATTGGACTAGCGGGGGCCCCCACAGATACGCAGTATTTT
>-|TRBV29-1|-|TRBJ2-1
CSVAAGVHYNEQFF
TGCAGCGTGGCCGCAGGGGTCCACTACAATGAGCAGTTCTTC